The sequence of this T cell receptor (beta chain) was determined in a study of molecular identifiers for immune sequencing clone quantification. This clonotype has a count of ten or more. Germline assignment: CDR1 SGDLS and CDR2 YYNGEE. With 0 bases removed from V and 6 bases from J, the gap between germline ends came to 12 bases. The CDR3 spans 15 residues. Investigators produced naive CD8 libraries from around 20,000 to 1,000,000 sorted cells, drawing on 10%, 30% or 50% RNA. Previously described methods with listed TCR primers produced the bulk TCR libraries. TCRdb reanalysed the PCR reads using MiXCR and keeps one entry per CDR3 protein. The sample records about 300,000 distinct CDR3 sequences, roughly a fifth being singletons.

Sequenced material: naive CD8+ T cells from blood, with Jurkat cell RNA spiked in. The subset here: FACS-sorted CD8+CD4-CCR7+CD45RA+ naive T cells. V and J are TRBV9 and TRBJ1-4; no reliable D call. The sequence was obtained from a human donor in good health. Some libraries in this study had Jurkat cell RNA spiked in. The CDR3 bases are TGTGCCAGCAGCGTAGCGGGCAGGTATGATGAAAAACTGTTTTTT. Its translation is CASSVAGRYDEKLFF.